Below are 9 T cell receptor beta chains sequenced from a single sample in a study of breast tumors, draining lymph nodes, adjacent tissues. Via MiXCR, TCRdb re-called the multiplex PCR reads, giving one row per CDR3 protein. This sample has approximately 300,000 distinct CDR3 sequences, with about 33% found just once. Breast cancer patients provided tissue from their axillary draining lymph nodes. Sequencing input: axillary lymph node tissue. Source of these receptors: a female donor with breast cancer. Some clones in this sample may be carry-over from other donors' samples.

With regard to this clonotype: A much larger clone differs by one base, so this may be a read error. Here the CDR3 reads CASSFYGRATQYF. CDR3 in DNA: TGCGCCAGCAGCTTCTACGGCAGGGCGACCCAGTACTTC. The genes are TRBV11-2 and TRBJ2-5; the D gene is possibly TRBD1 (5 bases). The CDR3 runs 13 residues. CDR1 SGHAT and CDR2 FQNNGV come from the germline V gene.

The table lists this clonotype with many counts. The DNA for the CDR3 is TGTGCCAGCAGCTTAATCGGGCTTTCCAGCGGGGAGCTGTTTTTT. Translating it yields CASSLIGLSSGELFF. The chain recombines TRBV11-2 with TRBJ2-2, with D unresolved. The CDR3 contains 15 residues. From germline, CDR1 is SGHAT and CDR2 FQNNGV. V was pared by 2 bases and J by 7 bases, with 14 bases between. The full variable domain, its missing parts supplied by reference TRBV11-2 and TRBJ2-2, is EAGVAQSPRYKIIEKRQSVAFWCNPISGHATLYWYQQILGQGPKLLIQFQNNGVVDDSQLPKDRFSAERLKGVDSTLKIQPAKLEDSAVYLCASSLIGLSSGELFFGEGSRLTVL.

The rearrangement joins TRBV7-2 to TRBJ2-5, with 10 bases fitting TRBD2. CDR3 length: 16 amino acids. J gave up 1 base and V 5 bases, and 7 bases lay outside the gene matches. The germline gives CDR1 SGHTA, CDR2 FQGNSA. CDR3 sequence: CASSLGTSVLQETQYF. The CDR3, as DNA: TGTGCCAGCAGCCTCGGGACTAGCGTTCTCCAAGAGACCCAGTACTTC. The whole variable domain, remainder taken from reference TRBV7-2 and TRBJ2-5, is GAGVSQSPSNKVTEKGKDVELRCDPISGHTALYWYRQSLGQGLEFLIYFQGNSAPDKSGLPSDRFSAERTGGSVSTLTIQRTQQEDSAVYLCASSLGTSVLQETQYFGPGTRLLVL.

This clonotype was picked up many times. This chain connects TRBV10-3 to TRBJ2-5, with TRBD2 matching over 10 bases. CDR3 size: 16 residues. V shed 0 bases, J shed 5 bases, and the junction held 6 bases outside the gene matches. Germline values: CDR1 ENHRY, CDR2 SYGVKD. The CDR3, as DNA: TGTGCCATCAGTGAGTCCCAGCGGGAGGGCCGGGAGACCCAGTACTTC. Protein sequence: CAISESQREGRETQYF.

To note about this clonotype: The junction departs from germline at one end; a sequencing error may be responsible. CDR3 region: CASSSTGKLTKQGTQYF. CDR3 sequence (DNA): TGTGCCAGCAGCTCGACAGGAAAACTTACGAAACAAGGGACCCAGTACTTC. This sequence joins TRBV5-4 and TRBJ2-5; maybe TRBD1 (6 bases). The germline gives CDR1 SGHNT, CDR2 YYREEE (reference sequence). The CDR3 length is 17 residues.

Worth noting for this clonotype: The junction differs from germline at one of its ends, possibly a read error. V gene TRBV20-1 combines with J gene TRBJ1-2; D remains unclear. Germline loops: CDR1 DFQATT, CDR2 SNEGSKA (reference sequence). The length of the CDR3 is 13 residues. DNA for the CDR3: TGCAGTGCTAGTCTAAGGATTAGCTATGCCTACACCTTC. Protein sequence: CSASLRISYAYTF.

The chain combines TRBV20-1 with TRBJ1-1; D possibly corresponds to TRBD1 (5 bases). CDR1 DFQATT and CDR2 SNEGSKA come from the germline V gene (reference sequence). The CDR3 contains 14 residues. V lost 6 bases to trimming and J lost 5 bases, with 19 bases between them. Here the CDR3 reads CSAPKTAEGTEAFF. The CDR3 bases are TGCAGTGCCCCGAAGACAGCCGAAGGGACTGAAGCTTTCTTT.

This clonotype came up many times. The chain couples TRBV20-1 to TRBJ2-1, with D perhaps TRBD1 or TRBD2 (6 bases each). This CDR3 comprises 14 residues. Germline CDR1 and CDR2: DFQATT and SNEGSKA (reference sequence). Trimming left V 5 bases short and J 9 bases short, with 20 bases between. This CDR3 is CSAPYSGATGEQFF. The CDR3 DNA follows: TGCAGTGCTCCTTACTCGGGGGCAACGGGTGAGCAGTTCTTC.

About this clonotype: A read error may explain this, as a much larger clone is one base away. The rearrangement links TRBV20-1 to TRBJ1-5; D may be TRBD1 (5 bases). Germline V gives CDR1 DFQATT, CDR2 SNEGSKA (reference sequence). The CDR3 loop spans 14 amino acids. Trimming pared 2 bases from V and 6 bases from J, leaving 14 bases between. CDR3 sequence reads: CSARQPQGGQPQHF. CDR3 in DNA: TGCAGTGCTAGACAACCCCAGGGAGGTCAGCCCCAGCATTTT.